This T cell receptor beta chain was identified in a study of read filtering for tumor transcriptome and immune sequencing. Study as a whole: The cohort had about 16 men and under 15 women aged about 47 to 80, mean around 63 years. RNA-seq yielded only 85 to 1273 TCR reads, IR-seq about 3.5 to 10.27 million.

Trimming left V 7 bases short and J 3 bases short, with 15 bases between. Germline values: CDR1 DFQATT, CDR2 SNEGSKA (reference sequence). CDR3 length: 13 amino acids. Study-wide results and caveats: IR-seq captured clonotypes deeper and more reliably than RNA-seq.

This clonotype was found many times. Its antigen is as yet unknown. Every patient had bone marrow sampled while the disease was active. From approximately 430 ng of RNA, a library with molecular barcoded alpha/delta and beta/gamma adaptors was made. One entry per CDR3 protein results from TCRdb running MiXCR on the reads. The data contain 40,000 to 50,000 distinct CDR3 sequences, roughly 13% of them seen just once; the ten biggest clones take up 30%. The TCR sequence derives from a donor at least 40 years old with multiple myeloma. The specimen sequenced was a population of CD138-negative cells sorted from bone marrow. This chain joins TRBV20-1 and TRBJ1-1, with D uncertain. CDR3 coding DNA: TGCAGTGTTGATCCCTTTGGGGACACTGAAGCTTTCTTT. It is translated as CSVDPFGDTEAFF.